The T cell receptor (beta chain) described here comes from a study of graft-versus-host responses after intestinal transplantation (dated by TCRdb to the early 2020s). Turning to the overall study: The transplants that recipients got were multivisceral, liver-intestinal, or isolated intestinal. Every recipient was given anti-thymocyte globulin induction, followed by roughly 3 years of maintenance tacrolimus and steroids. Graft-versus-host and host-versus-graft alloreactive T cell clones were tracked in the graft, circulation and bone marrow after intestinal transplantation using bulk TCR-beta CDR3 sequencing. Alloreactive clones were identified by sequencing pre-transplant mixed lymphocyte reaction products and comparing them with unstimulated pre-transplant donor and recipient T cells. The cohort enrolled 20 to 25 intestinal transplant recipients including one retransplant, and a few patients lacking pretransplant specimens were excluded. Donor T cell macrochimerism was defined as a peak of at least 4% donor T cells among recipient peripheral blood mononuclear cells. Instead of going to the commercial service, samples from a few later patients were sequenced in-house on an Illumina MiSeq and processed with MiXCR.

As concerns this clone: No antigen is known for it. One base away there is no much larger clone; base qualities are not given.

Blood samples were collected up to 4 times in the first month after transplant and then at least monthly when available. The CDR3 sequence holds 15 residues, the cysteine and phenylalanine included. Only the CDR3 region is kept as DNA, spanning 45 bases read in frame from base 1. Trimming leaves V shorter by 4 bases and J shorter by 0 bases, with the junction holding 5 bases beyond the gene matches. CDR1 and CDR2, per the germline V gene, are SGHRS and YFSETQ. Library generation was performed with the immunoSEQ multiplex PCR assay. For most patients, high-throughput TCR-beta CDR3 sequencing of genomic DNA was performed by Adaptive Biotechnologies. Turning to the authors' computational methods: TCR sequencing data for around 20 patients were retrieved from Adaptive's ImmunoSEQ software; three other patients were processed with MiXCR and VDJtools. Because the origin of CDR3 nucleotide sequences shared between donor and recipient could not be assigned, those sequences were removed. To be classed as alloreactive, a clone needed at least 2-fold expansion over unstimulated cells and a minimum CFSE-low frequency of 0.002% (template counts) or 0.001% (read counts). A clone was considered mappable if detected in the sequenced pre-transplant spleen, lymph node, or MLR CFSE-low populations of the donor or recipient. Cumulative frequency of alloreactive clones was calculated as a percentage of all sequences weighted by copy number. Drawn from immuneACCESS, this table holds only the in-frame rearrangements with V and J called that TCRdb kept. Clones are partly lost; checked studies trace under half to an unresolved V gene and leave the rest unexplained. Clone size and V and J calls were adopted from that table, with D and trimming inferred from the DNA. In all, the sample holds under 20,000 clones, and more than 85% of those were seen once. The ten largest clones represent 0.75% to 0.9% of the sample.

General conclusions and limits of the study: Peak levels of circulating GvH clones were associated with declines in HvG clones early after transplant. The conclusions were limited by the relatively low number and heterogeneity of the intestinal transplant patients. In the allografts of patients with donor T cell macrochimerism, GvH to HvG T cell clonal ratios were high. GvH clones were detected in recipient bone marrow, and some appeared earlier in ileal mucosa or blood, consistent with an intestinal mucosal origin.

The receptor chain draws on TRBV5-1 and TRBJ2-3; 7 bases in between match TRBD1. The sequence was obtained from a human patient who received an intestinal transplant, so some T cells may come from the graft donor. The material sequenced was PBMCs, taken 23 days after intestinal transplant. The CDR3 here reads CASSPRQGSTDTQYF. The DNA sequence is given as TGCGCCAGCAGCCCAAGACAGGGTAGCACAGATACGCAGTATTTT.